The next 19 T cell receptor beta chains were all read from a single sample in a study of radiation and T cells in renal cell carcinoma. The time point is: baseline pretreatment blood. Treatment specified: 15 Gy SBRT to primary tumor, nephrectomy 4 weeks later. The method was immunoSEQ multiplex PCR; TCRdb's version includes in-frame clones alone and lacks a portion of them. Among approximately 140,000 clones listed, about 88% were seen once. The source material was blood, sampled from a patient whose treatment included radiotherapy and nephrectomy. These receptors were obtained from a woman in her 70s with renal cell carcinoma.

In this sample, this clone turned up a few times. The genes are TRBV6-1 and TRBJ1-5; D is perhaps TRBD1 (5 bases). This CDR3 spans 13 amino acids. Trimming took 7 bases from V and 1 from J, leaving 8 bases between them. CDR1 is MNHNS, CDR2 SASEGT, per germline. The CDR3 DNA follows: TGTGCCAGCAAAGGGGCGAGCAATCAGCCCCAGCATTTT. Translated: CASKGASNQPQHF.

The rearrangement joins TRBV27 to TRBJ1-1; tentative D call: TRBD1 (6 bases). CDR1 is MNHEY, CDR2 SMNVEV, per germline (reference sequence). The V and J ends lost 4 bases and 4 bases respectively, with 13 bases between them. The CDR3 runs to 14 residues. The CDR3 DNA reads TGTGCCAGCAGTTATTCACAGGGATCCACTGAAGCTTTCTTT. Protein product: CASSYSQGSTEAFF.

The V gene is TRBV7-2, the J gene TRBJ1-2; D possibly corresponds to TRBD1 (5 bases). Trimming cost V 1 base and J 0 bases, with 6 bases left between them. Per germline, CDR1 SGHTA and CDR2 FQGNSA. CDR3 length: 14 residues. CDR3 sequence (DNA): TGTGCCAGCAGCTTAGGGGGGGCTAACTATGGCTACACCTTC. This sequence encodes CASSLGGANYGYTF.

The rearrangement uses TRBV5-1 and TRBJ2-3; TRBD2 matches at 13 bases. This CDR3 is built from 16 residues. The germline V gene encodes CDR1 SGHRS and CDR2 YFSETQ. J gave up 4 bases and V 3 bases, and 5 bases lay outside the gene matches. CDR3 loop: CASSSGTSGDADTQYF. DNA of the CDR3: TGCGCCAGCAGCTCCGGGACTAGCGGGGATGCAGATACGCAGTATTTT.

The sample holds one count of this clone. In DNA, the CDR3 is TGTGCCAGCAGCACTCCACAGGGTACTCTGTTTTTT. Encoded protein: CASSTPQGTLFF. The chain combines TRBV28 with TRBJ1-4; weak D call: TRBD1 (6 bases). This CDR3 is 12 amino acids long. Per the germline V gene, CDR1 is MDHEN and CDR2 is SYDVKM. Trimming stripped 6 bases from V and 14 bases from J, with 16 bases between.

V is TRBV7-2 and J is TRBJ2-2; the match to TRBD2 covers 8 bases. The CDR3 is made up of 13 amino acids. The germline gives CDR1 SGHTA, CDR2 FQGNSA. Trimming removed 5 bases from V and 5 bases from J; junction bases left unmatched: 1. For the CDR3, the DNA is TGTGCCAGCAGCAGCGGGGGAACCGGGGAGCTGTTTTTT. It yields the protein CASSSGGTGELFF. Looking up the rest from reference TRBV7-2 and TRBJ2-2 gives the full variable domain: GAGVSQSPSNKVTEKGKDVELRCDPISGHTALYWYRQSLGQGLEFLIYFQGNSAPDKSGLPSDRFSAERTGGSVSTLTIQRTQQEDSAVYLCASSSGGTGELFFGEGSRLTVL.

This chain links TRBV5-1 with TRBJ2-5; no reliable D call. Deletions cut 4 bases from V and 0 bases from J, with 13 bases between. The CDR3 extends over 15 amino acids. The germline V gene has CDR1 SGHRS and CDR2 YFSETQ. CDR3 coding DNA: TGCGCCAGCAGCCCGGGTGACACGTACCAAGAGACCCAGTACTTC. Translating it yields CASSPGDTYQETQYF.

V gene TRBV9 combines with J gene TRBJ2-2, with unresolved D. Trimming took 3 bases from V and 0 from J, leaving 15 bases between them. The CDR3 loop spans 17 amino acids. In germline, CDR1 is SGDLS, CDR2 YYNGEE. The CDR3 reads CASSESVRTPNTGELFF. The CDR3 region has the DNA TGTGCCAGCAGCGAATCAGTCCGGACCCCGAACACCGGGGAGCTGTTTTTT.

This clone is a singleton in its sample. The V call is TRBV5-4, the J call TRBJ1-2; 9 bases match TRBD1. From germline, CDR1 is SGHNT and CDR2 YYREEE (reference sequence). J lost 3 bases, V lost 4 bases, and 1 base had no gene match. The CDR3 covers 13 residues. The CDR3 DNA reads TGTGCCAGCAGCAGGGACAGGGACTATGGCTACACCTTC. Protein sequence: CASSRDRDYGYTF. Full variable domain (missing parts from reference TRBV5-4 and TRBJ1-2): ETGVTQSPTHLIKTRGQQVTLRCSSQSGHNTVSWYQQALGQGPQFIFQYYREEENGRGNFPPRFSGLQFPNYSSELNVNALELDDSALYLCASSRDRDYGYTFGSGTRLTVV.

This clone is a singleton in its sample. V and J are TRBV30 and TRBJ2-5; the D gene is possibly TRBD2 (5 bases). Germline V CDR1 and CDR2: GTSNPN, SVGIG (reference sequence). Trimming took 2 bases from V and 4 from J, leaving 11 bases between them. The CDR3 extends over 13 amino acids. The CDR3 reads CAWSPPRVETQYF. The DNA for the CDR3 is TGTGCCTGGAGTCCGCCGCGGGTAGAGACCCAGTACTTC.

V usage is TRBV30 and J usage is TRBJ1-2; D is undetermined. With 8 bases removed from V and 3 bases from J, the gap between germline ends came to 10 bases. In germline, CDR1 is GTSNPN, CDR2 SVGIG (reference sequence). The CDR3 has 11 residues. The CDR3 DNA reads as TGTGCCGGGCCCGGACACTATGGCTACACCTTC. This sequence encodes CAGPGHYGYTF. Supplemented by reference TRBV30 and TRBJ1-2, the full variable domain reads SQTIHQWPATLVQPVGSPLSLECTVEGTSNPNLYWYRQAAGRGLQLLFYSVGIGQISSEVPQNLSASRPQDRQFILSSKKLLLSDSGFYLCAGPGHYGYTFGSGTRLTVV.

CDR3 sequence (DNA): TGTGCCAGCACAGTTCGCACAGGGAGCACAGATACGCAGTATTTT. Its translation: CASTVRTGSTDTQYF. The chain recombines TRBV2 with TRBJ2-3, with D perhaps TRBD1 (6 bases). V gave up 7 bases and J gave up 0 bases, with 14 bases separating them. The CDR3 runs 15 residues. CDR1 and CDR2 from the germline V gene are SNHLY and FYNNEI. Using reference TRBV2 and TRBJ2-3 for the parts outside the CDR3, the full variable domain is EPEVTQTPSHQVTQMGQEVILRCVPISNHLYFYWYRQILGQKVEFLVSFYNNEISEKSEIFDDQFSVERPDGSNFTLKIRSTKLEDSAMYFCASTVRTGSTDTQYFGPGTRLTVL.

This clone has just one count. The chain recombines TRBV18 with TRBJ2-1; a possible D gene is TRBD2 (6 bases). Trimming removed 4 bases at V and 8 bases at J, with 18 bases between. Germline assignment: CDR1 KGHSH and CDR2 LQKENI. This CDR3 region has 15 residues. The CDR3 DNA reads as TGTGCCAGCTCACTGGGGACTTCCCGGCGGGATGAGCAGTTCTTC. Translating it yields CASSLGTSRRDEQFF.

The chain employs TRBV11-3 and TRBJ2-3; D may be TRBD1 or TRBD2 (5 bases each). The CDR3 contains 17 residues. Germline CDR1 SGHNT, CDR2 YENEEA. Trimming took 2 bases from V and 7 from J, leaving 22 bases between them. The CDR3, as DNA: TGTGCCAGCAGCTTAAGGAGCCGGGGCTCCAACGTGTATACGCAGTATTTT. Its translation is CASSLRSRGSNVYTQYF.

The CDR3 region is CASSLVDRGTYTF. CDR3 nucleotide sequence: TGTGCCAGCAGCTTAGTAGACAGGGGAACGTACACCTTC. This chain joins TRBV7-2 and TRBJ1-2; 8 bases fit TRBD1. The CDR3 loop spans 13 amino acids. The germline V gene encodes CDR1 SGHTA and CDR2 FQGNSA. J gave up 11 bases and V 1 base, and 6 bases lay outside the gene matches. Together with reference TRBV7-2 and TRBJ1-2, the CDR3 gives the full variable domain: GAGVSQSPSNKVTEKGKDVELRCDPISGHTALYWYRQSLGQGLEFLIYFQGNSAPDKSGLPSDRFSAERTGGSVSTLTIQRTQQEDSAVYLCASSLVDRGTYTFGSGTRLTVV.

This chain links TRBV7-2 with TRBJ2-3, with D uncertain. V was shortened by 2 bases and J by 3 bases, with 6 bases between the two germline ends. Germline V gene lookup returns CDR1 SGHTA and CDR2 FQGNSA. The CDR3 spans 13 residues. CDR3 coding DNA: TGTGCCAGCAGCTTACAGGTGACAGATACGCAGTATTTT. Its translation is CASSLQVTDTQYF.

This sequence joins TRBV19 and TRBJ2-7; 7 bases fit TRBD1. V shed 3 bases and J 2 bases; nucleotides not matched to a gene: 4. This CDR3 has 14 amino acids. Germline assignment: CDR1 LNHDA and CDR2 SQIVND (reference sequence). CDR3 residues: CASSIGDRAYEQYF. The CDR3, as DNA: TGTGCCAGTAGTATCGGTGACAGGGCCTACGAGCAGTACTTC. The variable domain in full, with the rest retrieved from reference TRBV19 and TRBJ2-7, is DGGITQSPKYLFRKEGQNVTLSCEQNLNHDAMYWYRQDPGQGLRLIYYSQIVNDFQKGDIAEGYSVSREKKESFPLTVTSAQKNPTAFYLCASSIGDRAYEQYFGPGTRLTVT.

The rearrangement links TRBV15 to TRBJ1-2; TRBD1 is a possible D gene (5 bases). The germline V gene encodes CDR1 LNHNV and CDR2 YYDKDF (reference sequence). This CDR3 is 12 amino acids long. V dropped 3 bases and J dropped 8 bases, with 10 bases sitting between them. The CDR3 coding sequence is TGTGCCACCAGCAGTCAGGGAAAAGGCTACACCTTC. Translating it yields CATSSQGKGYTF.

V and J are TRBV7-2 and TRBJ2-3; 9 nucleotides agree with TRBD2. The CDR3 covers 15 residues. V was clipped by 2 bases and J by 6 bases; unmatched bases: 6. Germline V gene lookup returns CDR1 SGHTA and CDR2 FQGNSA. The CDR3 DNA reads as TGTGCCAGCAGCTTAATGATTGCGGGGGGGGATACGCAGTATTTT. Residues: CASSLMIAGGDTQYF.